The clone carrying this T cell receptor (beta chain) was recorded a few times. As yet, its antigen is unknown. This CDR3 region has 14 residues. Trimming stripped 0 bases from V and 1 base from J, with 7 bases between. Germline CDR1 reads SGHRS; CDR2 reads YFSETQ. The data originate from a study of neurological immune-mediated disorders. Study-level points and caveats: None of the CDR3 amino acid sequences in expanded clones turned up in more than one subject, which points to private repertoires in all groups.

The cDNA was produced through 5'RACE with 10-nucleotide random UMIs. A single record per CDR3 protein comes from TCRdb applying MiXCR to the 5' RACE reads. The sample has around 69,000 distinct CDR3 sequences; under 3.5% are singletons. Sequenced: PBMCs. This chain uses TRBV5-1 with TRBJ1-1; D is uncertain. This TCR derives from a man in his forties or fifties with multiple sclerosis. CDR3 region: CASSLGPGNTEAFF. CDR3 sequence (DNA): TGCGCCAGCAGCTTGGGGCCGGGGAACACTGAAGCTTTCTTT.